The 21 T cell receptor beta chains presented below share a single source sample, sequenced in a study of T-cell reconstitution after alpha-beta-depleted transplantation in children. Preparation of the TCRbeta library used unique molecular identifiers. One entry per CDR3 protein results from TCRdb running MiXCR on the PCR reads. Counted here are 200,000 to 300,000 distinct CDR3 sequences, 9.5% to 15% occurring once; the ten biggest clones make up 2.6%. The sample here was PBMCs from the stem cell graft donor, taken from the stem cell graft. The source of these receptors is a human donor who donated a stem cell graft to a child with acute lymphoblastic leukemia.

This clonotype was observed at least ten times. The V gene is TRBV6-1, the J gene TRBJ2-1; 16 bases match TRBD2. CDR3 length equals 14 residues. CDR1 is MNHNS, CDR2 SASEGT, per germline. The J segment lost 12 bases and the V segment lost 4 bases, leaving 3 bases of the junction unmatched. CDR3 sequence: CASSAGTSGRVQFF. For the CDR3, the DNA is TGTGCCAGCAGTGCCGGGACTAGCGGGAGGGTGCAGTTCTTC.

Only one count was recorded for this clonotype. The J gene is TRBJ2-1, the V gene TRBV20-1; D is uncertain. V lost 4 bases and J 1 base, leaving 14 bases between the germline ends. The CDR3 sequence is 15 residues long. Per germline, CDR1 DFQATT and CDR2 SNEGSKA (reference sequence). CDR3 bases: TGCAGTGCTATAACACGCCGATTGTCCTACAATGAGCAGTTCTTC. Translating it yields CSAITRRLSYNEQFF.

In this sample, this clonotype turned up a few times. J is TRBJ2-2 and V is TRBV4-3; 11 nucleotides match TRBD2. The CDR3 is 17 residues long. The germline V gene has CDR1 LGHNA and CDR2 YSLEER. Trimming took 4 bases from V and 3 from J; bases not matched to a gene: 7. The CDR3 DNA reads TGCGCCAGCAGCCCGGGAATGACTAGCGGGGACACCGGGGAGCTGTTTTTT. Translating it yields CASSPGMTSGDTGELFF.

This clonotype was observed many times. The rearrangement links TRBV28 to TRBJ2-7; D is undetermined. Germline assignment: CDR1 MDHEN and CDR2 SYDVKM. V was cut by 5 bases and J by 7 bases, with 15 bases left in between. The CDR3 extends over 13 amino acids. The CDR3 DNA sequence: TGTGCCAGCAGTCCCCCCCCTAGGCAAGAGCAGTACTTC. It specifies CASSPPPRQEQYF.

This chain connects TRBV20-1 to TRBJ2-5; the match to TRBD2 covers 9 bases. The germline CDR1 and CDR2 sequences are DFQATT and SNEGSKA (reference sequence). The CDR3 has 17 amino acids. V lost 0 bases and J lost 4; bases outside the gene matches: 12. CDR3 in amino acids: CSARDLKGLAVGETQYF. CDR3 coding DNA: TGCAGTGCTAGAGACCTCAAGGGACTAGCTGTTGGAGAGACCCAGTACTTC.

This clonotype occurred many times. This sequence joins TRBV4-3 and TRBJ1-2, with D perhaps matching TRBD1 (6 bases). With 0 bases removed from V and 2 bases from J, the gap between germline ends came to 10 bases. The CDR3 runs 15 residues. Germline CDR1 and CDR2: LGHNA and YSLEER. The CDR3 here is CASSQEARGNYGYTF. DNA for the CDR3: TGCGCCAGCAGCCAAGAGGCCAGGGGCAACTATGGCTACACCTTC.

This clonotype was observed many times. As DNA, the CDR3 is TGTGCCAGCAGTCTGGGACAGGGCACTTTAGAGACCCAGTACTTC. This encodes CASSLGQGTLETQYF. V is TRBV28 and J is TRBJ2-5; 9 bases match TRBD1. The V segment lost 5 bases and the J segment 4 bases; nucleotides outside the gene matches: 8. This CDR3 has 15 amino acids. Germline CDR1 MDHEN, CDR2 SYDVKM.

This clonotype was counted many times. This CDR3 is CASSPRDRSYEQYF. The CDR3 region has the DNA TGTGCCAGCAGTCCCCGGGACCGGTCCTACGAGCAGTACTTC. The chain has TRBV25-1 and TRBJ2-7; either TRBD1 or TRBD2 may fit D (5 bases each). Trimming cost V 5 bases and J 1 base, with 12 bases left between them. This CDR3 contains 14 residues. Looked up from germline, CDR1 is MGHDK and CDR2 is SYGVNS.

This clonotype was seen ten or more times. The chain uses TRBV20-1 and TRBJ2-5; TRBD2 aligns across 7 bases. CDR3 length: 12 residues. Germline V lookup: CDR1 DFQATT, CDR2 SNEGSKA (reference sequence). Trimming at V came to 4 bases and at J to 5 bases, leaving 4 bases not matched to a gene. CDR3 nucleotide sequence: TGCAGTGCTACAGCGGGGAAGGAGACCCAGTACTTC. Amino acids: CSATAGKETQYF.

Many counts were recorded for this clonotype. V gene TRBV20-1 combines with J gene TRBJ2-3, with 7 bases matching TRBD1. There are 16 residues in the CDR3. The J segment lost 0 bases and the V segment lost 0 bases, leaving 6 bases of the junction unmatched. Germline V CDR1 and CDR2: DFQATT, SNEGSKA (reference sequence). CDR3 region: CSARDSRRGSTDTQYF. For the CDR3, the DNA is TGCAGTGCTAGAGATTCGCGCAGGGGGAGCACAGATACGCAGTATTTT.

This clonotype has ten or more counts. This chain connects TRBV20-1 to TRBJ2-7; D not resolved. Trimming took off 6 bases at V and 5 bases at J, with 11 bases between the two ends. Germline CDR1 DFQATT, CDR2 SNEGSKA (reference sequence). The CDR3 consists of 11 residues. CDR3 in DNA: TGCAGTGCGCCGGTAGGTGACGAGCAGTACTTC. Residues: CSAPVGDEQYF.

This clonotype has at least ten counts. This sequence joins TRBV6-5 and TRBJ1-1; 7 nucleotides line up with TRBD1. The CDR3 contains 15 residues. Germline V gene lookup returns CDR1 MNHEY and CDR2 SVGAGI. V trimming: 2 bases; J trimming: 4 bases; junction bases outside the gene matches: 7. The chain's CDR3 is CASSYPTGAVTEAFF. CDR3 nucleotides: TGTGCCAGCAGTTACCCAACAGGGGCGGTCACTGAAGCTTTCTTT.

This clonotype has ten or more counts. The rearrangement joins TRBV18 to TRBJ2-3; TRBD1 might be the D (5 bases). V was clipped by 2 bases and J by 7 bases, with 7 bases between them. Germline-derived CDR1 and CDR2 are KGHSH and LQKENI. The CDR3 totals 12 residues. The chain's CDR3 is CASSPKGNTQYF. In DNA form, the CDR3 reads TGTGCCAGCTCACCAAAGGGGAATACGCAGTATTTT.

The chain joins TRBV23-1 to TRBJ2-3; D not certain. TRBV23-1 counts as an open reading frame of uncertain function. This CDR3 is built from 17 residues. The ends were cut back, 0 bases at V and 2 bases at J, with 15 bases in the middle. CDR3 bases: TGCGCCAGCAGTCAATCGTGGGCCGGCCAACCCACAGATACGCAGTATTTT. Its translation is CASSQSWAGQPTDTQYF.

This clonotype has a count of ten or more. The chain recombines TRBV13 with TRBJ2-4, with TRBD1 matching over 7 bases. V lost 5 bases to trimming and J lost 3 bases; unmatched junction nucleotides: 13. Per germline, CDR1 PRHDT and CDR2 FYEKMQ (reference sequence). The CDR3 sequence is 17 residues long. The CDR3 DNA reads TGTGCCAGCAGCCCCCGAGCGACAGGGAGTAACAAAAACATTCAGTACTTC. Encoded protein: CASSPRATGSNKNIQYF.

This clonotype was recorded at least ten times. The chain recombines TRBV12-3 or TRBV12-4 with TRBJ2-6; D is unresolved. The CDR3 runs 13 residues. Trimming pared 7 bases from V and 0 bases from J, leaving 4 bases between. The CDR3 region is CASTLSGANVLTF. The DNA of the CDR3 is TGTGCCAGCACCCTCTCTGGGGCCAACGTCCTGACTTTC.

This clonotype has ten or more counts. The CDR3 region has the DNA TGTGCCAGCAGATCCACCGGGACTCCGAACACCGGGGAGCTGTTTTTT. Translated: CASRSTGTPNTGELFF. The chain recombines TRBV12-3 or TRBV12-4 with TRBJ2-2; possibly TRBD2 for D (6 bases). The CDR3 runs 16 residues. Trimming shortened V by 6 bases and J by 0 bases, and 14 bases separated the two germline ends.

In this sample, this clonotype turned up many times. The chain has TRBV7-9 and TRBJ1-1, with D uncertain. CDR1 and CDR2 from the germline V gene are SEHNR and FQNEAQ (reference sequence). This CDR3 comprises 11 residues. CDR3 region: CATTGDTEAFF. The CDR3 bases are TGTGCTACGACCGGGGACACTGAAGCTTTCTTT.

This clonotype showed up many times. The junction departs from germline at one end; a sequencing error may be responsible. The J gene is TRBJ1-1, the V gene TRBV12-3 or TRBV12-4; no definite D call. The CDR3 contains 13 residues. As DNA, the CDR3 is TGTGCCAGCAGTTTTGGCCCGAACGCTGAAGCTTTCTTT. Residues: CASSFGPNAEAFF.

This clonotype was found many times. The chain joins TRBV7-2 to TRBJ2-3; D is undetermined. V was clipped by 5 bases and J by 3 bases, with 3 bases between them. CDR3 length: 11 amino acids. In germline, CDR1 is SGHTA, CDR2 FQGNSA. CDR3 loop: CASSLTDTQYF. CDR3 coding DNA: TGTGCCAGCAGCCTAACAGATACGCAGTATTTT.

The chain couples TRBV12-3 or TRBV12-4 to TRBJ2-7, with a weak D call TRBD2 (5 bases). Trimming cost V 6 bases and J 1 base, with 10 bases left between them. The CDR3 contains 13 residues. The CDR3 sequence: CASSTGKSYEQYF. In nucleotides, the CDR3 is TGTGCCAGCAGCACCGGGAAGTCCTACGAGCAGTACTTC.